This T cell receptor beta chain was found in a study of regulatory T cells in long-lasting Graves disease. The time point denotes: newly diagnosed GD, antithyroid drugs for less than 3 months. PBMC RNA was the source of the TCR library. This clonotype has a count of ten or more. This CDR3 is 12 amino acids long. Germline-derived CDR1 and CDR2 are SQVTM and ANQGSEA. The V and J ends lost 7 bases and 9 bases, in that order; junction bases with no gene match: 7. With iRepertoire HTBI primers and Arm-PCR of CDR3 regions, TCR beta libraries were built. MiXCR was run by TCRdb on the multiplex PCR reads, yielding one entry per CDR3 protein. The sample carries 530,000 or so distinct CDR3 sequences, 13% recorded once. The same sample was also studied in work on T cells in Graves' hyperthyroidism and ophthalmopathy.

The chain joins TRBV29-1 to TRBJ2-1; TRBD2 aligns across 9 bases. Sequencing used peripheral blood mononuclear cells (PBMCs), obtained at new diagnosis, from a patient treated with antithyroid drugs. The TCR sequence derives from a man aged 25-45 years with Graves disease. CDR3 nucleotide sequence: TGCAGCGGCAGCGGGAGGACCAGTGAGCAGTTCTTC. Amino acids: CSGSGRTSEQFF.